This TCR beta chain stems from a study of blood T cell repertoires in COVID-19. Study in general: Material from acute and convalescent COVID-19 was sourced from the United States, Italy and Spain.

V lost 2 bases to trimming and J lost 3 bases; unmatched junction nucleotides: 12. The CDR3 runs to 17 residues. Germline loops: CDR1 LGHNT, CDR2 FRNRAP. Using immunoSEQ multiplex PCR, the repertoire was profiled, and TCRdb retains in-frame clones only, with some absent. The sample consists of 370,000 or so clones, approximately 77% of them appearing once. Sequenced sample: peripheral blood. The receptor was derived from a human donor with acute or convalescent COVID-19. The donor label of this sample is uncertain. V gene TRBV12-5 combines with J gene TRBJ1-2; the match to TRBD1 covers 7 bases. CDR3 residues: CASGLPYCDREDYGYTF. The CDR3 nucleotides read TGTGCTAGTGGTTTGCCCTACTGCGACAGGGAAGACTATGGCTACACCTTC. The full variable domain, completed using reference TRBV12-5 and TRBJ1-2, is DARVTQTPRHKVTEMGQEVTMRCQPILGHNTVFWYRQTMMQGLELLAYFRNRAPLDDSGMPKDRFSAEMPDATLATLKIQPSEPRDSAVYFCASGLPYCDREDYGYTFGSGTRLTVV.